Listed here are 8 T cell receptor beta chains from one sample, sequenced in a study of blood T cells in healthy people across ages. Alongside a J-beta primer mix, a sample-barcoded 5' primer served in a second PCR lasting about 6 to 11 cycles. A single record per CDR3 protein comes from TCRdb applying MiXCR to the 5' RACE reads. The data contain 630,000 or so distinct CDR3 sequences, roughly 31% of them singletons. The sequencing sample was made of blood. These receptors originate from a woman of 80 years or more in good health.

The chain recombines TRBV4-1 with TRBJ1-5, with D perhaps TRBD1 (5 bases). Germline assignment: CDR1 MGHRA and CDR2 YSYEKL. This CDR3 is 18 amino acids long. V dropped 4 bases and J dropped 2 bases, with 21 bases sitting between them. The CDR3 loop reads CASSRGGIAGVGNQPQHF. Written as DNA, the CDR3 is TGCGCCAGCAGCCGAGGTGGGATTGCGGGGGTCGGCAATCAGCCCCAGCATTTT.

DNA of the CDR3: TGTGCCAGCAGTTTACCACCAGGTCGTTCGGCTAGCACAGATACGCAGTATTTT. Amino acid sequence: CASSLPPGRSASTDTQYF. V and J are TRBV6-5 and TRBJ2-3, with D hard to call. The CDR3 loop spans 18 amino acids. CDR1 is MNHEY, CDR2 SVGAGI, per germline. V was shortened by 4 bases and J by 0 bases, with 20 bases between the two germline ends.

The sample holds a few counts of this clonotype. Here the CDR3 DNA reads TGCAGTGCTAGAAGGGGACAGGGGTTGGGCAGCAATCAGCCCCAGCATTTT. Translating gives CSARRGQGLGSNQPQHF. The genes are TRBV20-1 and TRBJ1-5; 10 positions agree with TRBD1. V lost 2 bases to trimming and J lost 1 base; unmatched junction nucleotides: 8. This CDR3 has 17 residues. Germline loops: CDR1 DFQATT, CDR2 SNEGSKA (reference sequence).

This clonotype turned up a few times. The DNA for the CDR3 is TGTGCCAGCAGCCTGGACAGGGCTTTAGACACTGAAGCTTTCTTT. Its translation is CASSLDRALDTEAFF. J is TRBJ1-1 and V is TRBV2; TRBD1 agrees at 8 bases. Germline values: CDR1 SNHLY, CDR2 FYNNEI. V dropped 6 bases and J dropped 3; count of bases not matched to a gene: 9. This CDR3 contains 15 residues.

This clonotype was counted ten times or more. The V gene is TRBV6-6, the J gene TRBJ2-1, with TRBD2 matching over 11 bases. Germline CDR1 MNHNY, CDR2 SVGAGI (reference sequence). The junction had 7 bases not matched to a gene; V was cut back by 5 bases and J by 1 base. The CDR3 consists of 17 residues. CDR3 sequence: CASSGWIAGGSYNEQFF. CDR3 nucleotides: TGTGCCAGCAGTGGCTGGATAGCGGGGGGGTCCTACAATGAGCAGTTCTTC.

The chain couples TRBV7-3 to TRBJ2-1; D possibly corresponds to TRBD2 (5 bases). The better agreement between TRBJ2-7 and the DNA end casts doubt on the J call. This CDR3 comprises 15 residues. Germline V gene lookup returns CDR1 SGHTA and CDR2 FQGTGA. CDR3 DNA: TGTGCCAGCAGTCCCGGGGTGAACCCCTACAATGAGCAGTACTTC. Protein product: CASSPGVNPYNEQYF.

The table lists this clonotype with many counts. The V call is TRBV6-5, the J call TRBJ1-6; no firm D call. The CDR3 is made up of 15 amino acids. CDR1 and CDR2 (germline): MNHEY, SVGAGI. The V end was cut by 2 bases, the J end by 3 bases, with 8 bases between. The CDR3 sequence: CASSYTGDYNSPLHF. CDR3 bases: TGTGCCAGCAGTTACACTGGGGACTATAATTCACCCCTCCACTTT.

This clonotype was seen repeatedly, ten times or more. The chain has TRBV5-1 and TRBJ1-1, with 11 bases aligning to TRBD1. CDR1 SGHRS and CDR2 YFSETQ come from the germline V gene. V shed 3 bases and J 3 bases; nucleotides not matched to a gene: 4. The CDR3 runs 15 residues. This chain's CDR3 is CASSSDRGQDTEAFF. In DNA form, the CDR3 reads TGCGCCAGCAGCTCGGACAGGGGGCAGGACACTGAAGCTTTCTTT.